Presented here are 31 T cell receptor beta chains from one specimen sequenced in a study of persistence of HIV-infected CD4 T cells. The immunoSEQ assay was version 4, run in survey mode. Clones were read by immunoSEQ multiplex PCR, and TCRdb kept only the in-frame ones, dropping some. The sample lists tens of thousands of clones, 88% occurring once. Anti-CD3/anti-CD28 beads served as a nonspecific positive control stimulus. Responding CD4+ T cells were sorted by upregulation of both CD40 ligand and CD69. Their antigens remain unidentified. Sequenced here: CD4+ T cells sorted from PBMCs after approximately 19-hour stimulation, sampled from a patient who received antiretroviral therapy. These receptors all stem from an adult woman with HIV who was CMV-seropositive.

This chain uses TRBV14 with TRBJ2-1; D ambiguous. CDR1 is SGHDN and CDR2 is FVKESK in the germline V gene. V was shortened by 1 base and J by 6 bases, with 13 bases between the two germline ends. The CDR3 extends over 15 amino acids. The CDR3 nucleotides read TGTGCCAGCAGCCAAGGCGATTTAGATTTCAATGAGCAGTTCTTC. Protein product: CASSQGDLDFNEQFF.

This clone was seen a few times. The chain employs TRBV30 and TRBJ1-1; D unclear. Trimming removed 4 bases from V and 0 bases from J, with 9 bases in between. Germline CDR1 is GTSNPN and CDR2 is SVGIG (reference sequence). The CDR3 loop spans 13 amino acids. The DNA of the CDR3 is TGTGCCTGGAATACCGGGATGAACACTGAAGCTTTCTTT. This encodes CAWNTGMNTEAFF.

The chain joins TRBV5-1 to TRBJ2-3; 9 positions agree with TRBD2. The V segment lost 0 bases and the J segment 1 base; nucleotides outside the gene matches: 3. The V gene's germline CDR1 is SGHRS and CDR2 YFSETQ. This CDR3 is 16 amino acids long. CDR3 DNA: TGCGCCAGCAGCTTGGAGCCTAGCGGGGGCACAGATACGCAGTATTTT. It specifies CASSLEPSGGTDTQYF.

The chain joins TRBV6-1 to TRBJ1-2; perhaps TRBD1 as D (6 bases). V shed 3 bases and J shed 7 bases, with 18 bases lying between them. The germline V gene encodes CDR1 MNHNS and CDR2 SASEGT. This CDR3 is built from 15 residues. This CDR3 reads CASSEGWRGTSGYTF. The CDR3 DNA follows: TGTGCCAGCAGTGAGGGATGGAGGGGGACCTCTGGCTACACCTTC.

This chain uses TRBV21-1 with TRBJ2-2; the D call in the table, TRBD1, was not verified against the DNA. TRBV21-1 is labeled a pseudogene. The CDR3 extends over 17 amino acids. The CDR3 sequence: CASSKPPRGANTGELFF. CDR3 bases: TGTGCCAGCAGTAAACCGCCCAGGGGGGCGAACACCGGGGAGCTGTTTTTT.

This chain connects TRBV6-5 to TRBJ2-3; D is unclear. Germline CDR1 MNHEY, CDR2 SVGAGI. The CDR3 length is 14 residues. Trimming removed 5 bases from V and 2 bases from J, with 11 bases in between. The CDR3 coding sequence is TGTGCCAGCAGTCCGGGTCTAATCACAGATACGCAGTATTTT. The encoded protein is CASSPGLITDTQYF.

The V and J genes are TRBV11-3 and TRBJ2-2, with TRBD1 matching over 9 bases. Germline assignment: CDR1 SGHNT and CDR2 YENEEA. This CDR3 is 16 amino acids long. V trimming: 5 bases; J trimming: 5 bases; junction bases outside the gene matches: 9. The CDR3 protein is CASSHYRGRLTGELFF. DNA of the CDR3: TGTGCCAGCAGCCACTACAGGGGGCGGCTTACCGGGGAGCTGTTTTTT.

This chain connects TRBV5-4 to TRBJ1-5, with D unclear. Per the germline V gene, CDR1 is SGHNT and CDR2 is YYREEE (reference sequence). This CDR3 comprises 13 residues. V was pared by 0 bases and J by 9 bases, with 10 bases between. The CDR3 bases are TGTGCCAGCAGCTTGGAGGGAGATGGGCCCCAGCATTTT. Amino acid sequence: CASSLEGDGPQHF.

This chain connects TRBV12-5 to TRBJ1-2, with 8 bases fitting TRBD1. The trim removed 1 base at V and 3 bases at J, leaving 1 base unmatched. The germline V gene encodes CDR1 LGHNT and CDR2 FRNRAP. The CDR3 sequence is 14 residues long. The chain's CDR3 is CASGLGTGYYGYTF. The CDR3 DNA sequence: TGTGCTAGTGGTTTGGGGACAGGGTACTATGGCTACACCTTC.

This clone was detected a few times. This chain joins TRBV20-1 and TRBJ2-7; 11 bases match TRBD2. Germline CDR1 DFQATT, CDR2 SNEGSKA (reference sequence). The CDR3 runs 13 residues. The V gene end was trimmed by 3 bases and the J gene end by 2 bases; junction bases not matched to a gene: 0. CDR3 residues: CSASSGGAYEQYV. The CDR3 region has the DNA TGCAGTGCTAGTAGCGGGGGGGCCTACGAGCAGTACGTC.

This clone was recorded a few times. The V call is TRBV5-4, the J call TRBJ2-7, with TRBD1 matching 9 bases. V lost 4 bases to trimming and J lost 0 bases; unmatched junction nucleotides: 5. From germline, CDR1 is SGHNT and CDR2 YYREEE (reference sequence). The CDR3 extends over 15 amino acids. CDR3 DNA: TGTGCCAGCAGCCAGACAGGGGGATCCTCCTACGAGCAGTACGTC. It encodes CASSQTGGSSYEQYV.

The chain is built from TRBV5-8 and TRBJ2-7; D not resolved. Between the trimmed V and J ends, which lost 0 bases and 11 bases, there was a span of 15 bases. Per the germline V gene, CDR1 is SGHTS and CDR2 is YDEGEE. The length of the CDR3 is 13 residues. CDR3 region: CASSLAGPRTEYF. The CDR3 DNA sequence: TGTGCCAGCAGCTTGGCGGGCCCCCGGACGGAGTACTTC.

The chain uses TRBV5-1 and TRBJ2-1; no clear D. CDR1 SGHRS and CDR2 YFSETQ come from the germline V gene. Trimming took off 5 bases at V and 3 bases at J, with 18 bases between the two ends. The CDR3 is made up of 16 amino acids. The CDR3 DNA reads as TGCGCCAGCAGTGTGGGGAACTCCTTCTACTACAATGAGCAGTTCTTC. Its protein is CASSVGNSFYYNEQFF. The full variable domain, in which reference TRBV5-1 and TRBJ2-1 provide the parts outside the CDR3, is KAGVTQTPRYLIKTRGQQVTLSCSPISGHRSVSWYQQTPGQGLQFLFEYFSETQRNKGNFPGRFSGRQFSNSRSEMNVSTLELGDSALYLCASSVGNSFYYNEQFFGPGTRLTVL.

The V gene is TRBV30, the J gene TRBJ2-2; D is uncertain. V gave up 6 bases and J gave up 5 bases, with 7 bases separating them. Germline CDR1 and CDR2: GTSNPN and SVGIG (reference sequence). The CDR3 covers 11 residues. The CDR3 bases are TGTGCCTGCCACGTAACCGGGGAGCTGTTTTTT. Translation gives CACHVTGELFF.

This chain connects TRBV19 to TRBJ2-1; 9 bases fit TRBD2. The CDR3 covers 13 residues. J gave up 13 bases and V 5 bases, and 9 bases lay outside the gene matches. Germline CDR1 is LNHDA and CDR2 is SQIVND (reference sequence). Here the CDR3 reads CASSRASGELQFF. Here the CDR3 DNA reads TGTGCCAGTAGTCGGGCTAGCGGGGAACTCCAGTTCTTC.

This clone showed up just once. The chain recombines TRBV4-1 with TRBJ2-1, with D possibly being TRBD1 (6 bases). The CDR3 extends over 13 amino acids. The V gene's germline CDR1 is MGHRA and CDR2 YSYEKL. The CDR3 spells CASRQGPYNEQFF. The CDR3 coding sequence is TGCGCGAGCCGGCAGGGGCCCTACAATGAGCAGTTCTTC.

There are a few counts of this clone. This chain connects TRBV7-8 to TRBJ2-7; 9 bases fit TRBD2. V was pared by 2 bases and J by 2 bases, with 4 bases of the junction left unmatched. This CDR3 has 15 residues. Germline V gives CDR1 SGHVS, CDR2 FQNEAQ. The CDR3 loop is CASSLRAGGPYEQYF. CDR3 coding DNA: TGTGCCAGCAGCTTAAGGGCGGGGGGGCCCTACGAGCAGTACTTC.

CDR3 in amino acids: CASSLTGVYGYTF. The CDR3 nucleotides are TGTGCCAGCAGCCTAACAGGGGTCTATGGCTACACCTTC. J is TRBJ1-2 and V is TRBV28; 7 bases agree with TRBD1. J gave up 4 bases and V 6 bases, and 5 bases lay outside the gene matches. The germline V gene has CDR1 MDHEN and CDR2 SYDVKM. This CDR3 spans 13 amino acids.

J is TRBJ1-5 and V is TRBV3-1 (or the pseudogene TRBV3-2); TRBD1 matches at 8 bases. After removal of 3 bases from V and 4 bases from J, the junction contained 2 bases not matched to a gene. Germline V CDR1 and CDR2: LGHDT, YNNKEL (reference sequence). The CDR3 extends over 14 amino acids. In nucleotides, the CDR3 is TGTGCCAGCAGCCACGGGACAGGTAATCAGCCCCAGCATTTT. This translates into CASSHGTGNQPQHF.

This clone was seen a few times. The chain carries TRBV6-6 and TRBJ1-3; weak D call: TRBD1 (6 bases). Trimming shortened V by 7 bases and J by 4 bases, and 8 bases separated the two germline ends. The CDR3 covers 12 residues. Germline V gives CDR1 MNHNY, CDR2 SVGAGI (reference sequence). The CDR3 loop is CASTRGGNTIYF. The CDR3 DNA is TGTGCCAGCACCAGGGGCGGAAACACCATATATTTT.

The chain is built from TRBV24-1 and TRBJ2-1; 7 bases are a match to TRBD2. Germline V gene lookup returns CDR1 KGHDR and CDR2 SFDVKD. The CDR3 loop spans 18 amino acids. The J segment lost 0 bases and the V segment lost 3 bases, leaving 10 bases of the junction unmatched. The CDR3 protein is CATSDPLPSGSSYNEQFF. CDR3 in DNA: TGTGCCACCAGTGATCCTCTACCTAGCGGAAGCTCCTACAATGAGCAGTTCTTC.

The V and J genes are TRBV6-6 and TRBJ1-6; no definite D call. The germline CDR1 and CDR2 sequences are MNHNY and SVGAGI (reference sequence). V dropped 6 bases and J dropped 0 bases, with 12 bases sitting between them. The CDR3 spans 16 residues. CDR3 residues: CASSLAGSSYNSPLHF. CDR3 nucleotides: TGTGCCAGCAGCTTAGCGGGGAGCTCCTATAATTCACCCCTCCACTTT.

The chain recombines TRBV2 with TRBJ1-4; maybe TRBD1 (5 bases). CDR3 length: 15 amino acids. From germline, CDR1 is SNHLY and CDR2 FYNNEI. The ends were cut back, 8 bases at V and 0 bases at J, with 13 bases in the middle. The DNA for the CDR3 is TGTGCCAGCGGGGACGGGGCTACAACTAATGAAAAACTGTTTTTT. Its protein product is CASGDGATTNEKLFF.

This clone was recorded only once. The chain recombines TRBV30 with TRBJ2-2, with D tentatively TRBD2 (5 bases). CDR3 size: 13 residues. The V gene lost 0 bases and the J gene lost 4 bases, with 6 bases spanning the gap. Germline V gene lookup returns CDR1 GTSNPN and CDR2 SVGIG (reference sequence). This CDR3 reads CAWSVRATGELFF. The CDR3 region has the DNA TGTGCCTGGAGTGTGAGGGCCACCGGGGAGCTGTTTTTT. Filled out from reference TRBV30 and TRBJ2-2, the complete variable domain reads SQTIHQWPATLVQPVGSPLSLECTVEGTSNPNLYWYRQAAGRGLQLLFYSVGIGQISSEVPQNLSASRPQDRQFILSSKKLLLSDSGFYLCAWSVRATGELFFGEGSRLTVL.

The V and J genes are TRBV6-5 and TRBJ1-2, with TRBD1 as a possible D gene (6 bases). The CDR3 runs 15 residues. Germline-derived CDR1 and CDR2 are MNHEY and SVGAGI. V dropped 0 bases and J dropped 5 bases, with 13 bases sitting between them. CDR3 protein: CASSYSIQGGYGYTF. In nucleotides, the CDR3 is TGTGCCAGCAGTTACTCGATACAGGGCGGGTATGGCTACACCTTC.

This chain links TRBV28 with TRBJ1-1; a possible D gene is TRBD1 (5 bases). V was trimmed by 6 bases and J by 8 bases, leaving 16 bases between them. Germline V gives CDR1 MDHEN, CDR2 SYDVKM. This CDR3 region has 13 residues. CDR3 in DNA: TGTGCCAGCAGAGACAGTCCGACGCGGGAAGCTTTCTTT. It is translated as CASRDSPTREAFF.

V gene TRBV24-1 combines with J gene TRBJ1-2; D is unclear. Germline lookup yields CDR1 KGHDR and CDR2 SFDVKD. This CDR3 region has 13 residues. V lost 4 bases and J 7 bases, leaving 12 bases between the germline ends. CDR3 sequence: CATSDARVAGYTF. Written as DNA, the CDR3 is TGTGCCACCAGTGACGCGCGGGTCGCTGGCTACACCTTC.

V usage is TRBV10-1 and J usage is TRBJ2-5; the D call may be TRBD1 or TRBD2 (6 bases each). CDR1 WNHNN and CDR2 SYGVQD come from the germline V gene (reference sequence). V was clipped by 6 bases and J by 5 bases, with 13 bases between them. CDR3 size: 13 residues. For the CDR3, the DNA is TGCGCCAGCAGCGCCCCCGGGGGCGAGACCCAGTACTTC. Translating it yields CASSAPGGETQYF.

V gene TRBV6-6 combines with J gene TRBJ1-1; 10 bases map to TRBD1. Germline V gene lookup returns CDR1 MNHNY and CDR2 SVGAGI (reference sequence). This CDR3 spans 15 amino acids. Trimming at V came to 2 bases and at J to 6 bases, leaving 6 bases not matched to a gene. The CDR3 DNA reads TGTGCCAGCAGTTACCAGGACAGGGGGTATCCTGAAGCTTTCTTT. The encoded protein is CASSYQDRGYPEAFF.

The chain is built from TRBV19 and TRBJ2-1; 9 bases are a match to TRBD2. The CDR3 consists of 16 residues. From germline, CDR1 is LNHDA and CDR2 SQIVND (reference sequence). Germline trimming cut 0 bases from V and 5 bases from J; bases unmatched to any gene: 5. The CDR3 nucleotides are TGTGCCAGTAGTATAGATGCGGGGGGGCGGAACAATGAGCAGTTCTTC. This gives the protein CASSIDAGGRNNEQFF.

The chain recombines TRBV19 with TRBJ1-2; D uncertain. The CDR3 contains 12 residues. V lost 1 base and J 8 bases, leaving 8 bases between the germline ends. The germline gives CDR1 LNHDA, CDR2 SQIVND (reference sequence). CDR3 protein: CASSIGGSGYTF. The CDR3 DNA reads TGTGCCAGTAGTATAGGAGGCTCCGGCTACACCTTC.